A selection of T cell receptor beta chains follows, all from one sample in a study of cytomegalovirus exposure and HLA in healthy donors. The data were produced by immunoSEQ multiplex PCR, yet TCRdb's version contains in-frame clones alone and is incomplete. The sample has roughly 130,000 clones, around 83% seen once. The source material was PBMCs. These receptor sequences come from a man aged 50 to 60 in good health and CMV-seronegative. Each CDR3 is given without its conserved first and last residue. Fields, in order: V gene, J gene, clone size, CDR3 protein. Clone size is given for some rows only: seen once, a few or many times, or a class if the clone is expanded.

>TRBV11-2|TRBJ1-2|NA
ASSLVGSGYGYT
>TRBV14|TRBJ1-4|NA
ASSQRDRGTSGGKLF
>TRBV9|TRBJ2-2|NA
ASSRPGGLGTGELF
>TRBV21-1|TRBJ1-5|NA
ASSKFGGKSNQPQH
>TRBV6-5|TRBJ2-1|NA
ASSQLAGGNNEQF
>TRBV6-5|TRBJ1-1|NA
ASSYSGSSGATEAF
>TRBV5-1|TRBJ2-7|NA
ASSFPFGLNSYEQY
>TRBV6-1|TRBJ2-4|NA
ASSQRQMGQNIQY
>TRBV5-8|TRBJ1-5|NA
ASSPGQGNQPQH
>TRBV9|TRBJ2-6|NA
ASSVGTGGMAGANVLT
>TRBV4-1|TRBJ2-1|few
ASSLTALAGPNNEQF
>TRBV19|TRBJ1-5|NA
ASSTGTGSNQPQH
>TRBV5-1|TRBJ2-5|NA
ASSERTSGGLETQY
>TRBV4-3|TRBJ2-5|once
ASSQDAQGAVKGETQY
>TRBV6-5|NA|once
ASSPQGSYEQY
>TRBV11-2|TRBJ1-2|NA
ASSSDSFYGYT
>TRBV7-9|TRBJ1-6|NA
ASKIQDNSPLH
>TRBV7-6|TRBJ2-1|NA
ASSLLVGGTGRNEQF
>TRBV5-1|TRBJ2-5|NA
ASSLDPGQETQY
>TRBV5-1|TRBJ2-3|NA
ASFLGGTDTQY
>TRBV10-3|TRBJ2-3|NA
AISESTGGRTDTQY
>TRBV21-1|TRBJ2-7|NA
ASSKGTSGVGYEQY
>TRBV5-5|TRBJ2-5|NA
ASSLYGGVRETQY
>TRBV10-3|TRBJ2-3|NA
AISPGGAKITSGGETSTDTQY
>TRBV2|TRBJ1-2|NA
ASSPPGQGALGYT
>TRBV12-5|TRBJ1-2|NA
ASGLETVTYGYT
>TRBV19|TRBJ1-5|once
ASSIVGRAGRNQPQH
>TRBV4-2|TRBJ2-1|NA
ASSPGGVRTSFYNEQF
>TRBV5-1|NA|once
ASSLEGRGYEQY
>TRBV5-1|TRBJ1-2|NA
ASSPGGTHREAYGYT
>TRBV11-2|TRBJ2-7|few
ASSSLLGGWQDEQY
>TRBV13|TRBJ1-6|once
ASSLGLSPLH
>TRBV7-2|TRBJ1-2|NA
ASSPDRFNYGYT
>TRBV11-2|TRBJ2-7|NA
ASSLRPTSGEQY
>TRBV5-4|TRBJ1-2|NA
ASRDRGIDGYT
>TRBV6-5|TRBJ2-7|NA
ASQPGGTSSYEQY
>TRBV7-9|TRBJ2-5|NA
ASSLRVQGEQY
>TRBV10-3|TRBJ2-1|NA
AISASTRGQGHDALNEQF
>TRBV6-5|NA|NA
ASSYPGQGGEQY
>TRBV14|TRBJ1-2|NA
ASSRKQDGYT
>TRBV4-2|TRBJ1-6|NA
ASSQATDRYNSPLH
>TRBV9|TRBJ2-3|NA
ASSVDGSGVDTQY
>TRBV5-4|TRBJ2-1|once
ASSFDRGNEQF
>TRBV19|TRBJ1-2|NA
ASLPTRTARGYT
>TRBV7-9|TRBJ2-1|NA
ASSRASGGVEQF
>TRBV6-5|TRBJ2-5|NA
ASSYLARGEETQY
>TRBV4-1|TRBJ2-5|NA
ASSHLGGETQY
>TRBV6-5|TRBJ2-1|NA
ASSLAGGAYNEQF
>TRBV15|TRBJ2-3|few
ATRSGTTDTQY
>TRBV29-1|TRBJ2-7|NA
SVESKRGKQY